The TCR beta chain under discussion was sequenced for a study of OX40 agonist ivuxolimab in advanced cancers. Looked up from germline, CDR1 is SGHDT and CDR2 is YYEEEE. The V gene end was trimmed by 0 bases and the J gene end by 4 bases; junction bases not matched to a gene: 4. The CDR3 consists of 15 residues. Generated by immunoSEQ multiplex PCR, the TCRdb table keeps only in-frame clones and is missing some. The sample carries 100,000 to 150,000 clones, less than 95% recorded once. The source was CD4+ or CD8+ T cells sorted from blood, collected in a trial of the OX40 agonist ivuxolimab. The V call is TRBV5-6, the J call TRBJ2-3; 8 nucleotides agree with TRBD1. The TCR sequence derives from an adult with an advanced solid tumor such as melanoma, head and neck, liver or kidney cancer. The CDR3 spells CASSLGAGGADTQYF. Written as DNA, the CDR3 is TGTGCCAGCAGCTTGGGGGCAGGGGGCGCAGATACGCAGTATTTT.